The rows below give T cell receptor beta chains drawn from one sample of a study of early T cells in non-severe SARS-CoV-2 infection. TCRdb reanalysed the 5' RACE reads using MiXCR and keeps one entry per CDR3 protein. This table has over 85,000 distinct CDR3 sequences, around 14% appearing once. Material for sequencing was whole blood. The receptor set was obtained from an adult who was a healthcare worker with PCR-confirmed SARS-CoV-2 infection or an uninfected control (not recorded which). Each CDR3 is given without its conserved first and last residue.

cdr3_aa: AGASSGGREQY
v_call: TRBV7-9
j_call: TRBJ2-7

cdr3_aa: ASSQDPAATDTQY
v_call: TRBV4-3
j_call: TRBJ2-3

cdr3_aa: ASSRDGTSTYEQY
v_call: TRBV6-5
j_call: TRBJ2-7

cdr3_aa: ASSLEPGATYEQY
v_call: TRBV7-2
j_call: TRBJ2-7

cdr3_aa: SASPYSGQGLYEQY
v_call: TRBV20-1
j_call: TRBJ2-7

cdr3_aa: ASSLLGLALQETQY
v_call: TRBV5-6
j_call: TRBJ2-5

cdr3_aa: SAGRDLYEQY
v_call: TRBV20-1
j_call: TRBJ2-7

cdr3_aa: ASSLGALMETQY
v_call: TRBV5-1
j_call: TRBJ2-5

cdr3_aa: SASGRAFSSADTQY
v_call: TRBV20-1
j_call: TRBJ2-3

cdr3_aa: ASSPLQALPNYGYT
v_call: TRBV7-9
j_call: TRBJ1-2

cdr3_aa: ASCITDTQY
v_call: TRBV27
j_call: TRBJ2-3

cdr3_aa: SVEGQNTGELF
v_call: TRBV29-1
j_call: TRBJ2-2

cdr3_aa: ASSQAGSTGELF
v_call: TRBV4-3
j_call: TRBJ2-2

cdr3_aa: ASSLEDLLLTYEQY
v_call: TRBV5-1
j_call: TRBJ2-7

cdr3_aa: ASRQQGQRHDGYT
v_call: TRBV2
j_call: TRBJ1-2

cdr3_aa: ASREGPEVYNEQF
v_call: TRBV7-2
j_call: TRBJ2-1

cdr3_aa: AISEGGGGPYEQY
v_call: TRBV10-3
j_call: TRBJ2-7

cdr3_aa: ASSLDRGNQPQH
v_call: TRBV7-2
j_call: TRBJ1-5

cdr3_aa: ASSPEGRSSYNEQF
v_call: TRBV19
j_call: TRBJ2-1

cdr3_aa: ATSRASPQPQH
v_call: TRBV15
j_call: TRBJ1-5

cdr3_aa: SALNLAGVSYEQY
v_call: TRBV20-1
j_call: TRBJ2-7

cdr3_aa: SGTPGLGYNEQF
v_call: TRBV29-1
j_call: TRBJ2-1

cdr3_aa: ASSLNRIYEQY
v_call: TRBV5-1
j_call: TRBJ2-7

cdr3_aa: SATLAGDRDEQF
v_call: TRBV20-1
j_call: TRBJ2-1

cdr3_aa: AIRPAGLAEQY
v_call: TRBV10-3
j_call: TRBJ2-7

cdr3_aa: SAGGQGPFYGYT
v_call: TRBV20-1
j_call: TRBJ1-2

cdr3_aa: AISDSAVAVGTGELF
v_call: TRBV10-3
j_call: TRBJ2-2

cdr3_aa: SVGRGPNQPQH
v_call: TRBV29-1
j_call: TRBJ1-5